This entry lists 23 T cell receptor beta chains sequenced from one sample in a study of graft-versus-host responses after intestinal transplantation. Their target antigens are unknown. This table comes from immunoSEQ multiplex PCR, and its TCRdb copy is limited to in-frame clones, with some not included. The sample includes roughly 97,000 clones, roughly nine tenths seen only once; the top ten take 0.15% to 0.2%. The starting material was unstimulated CD4+ T cells sorted from spleen or lymph node cells, obtained before transplant. The receptor set was obtained from a human donor who was the organ donor for an intestinal transplant.

This clone was seen just once. Other nucleotide sequences from this sample produce the same CDR3. The chain carries TRBV10-3 and TRBJ2-5; 8 bases map to TRBD2. The CDR3 loop spans 17 amino acids. Trimming at V came to 2 bases and at J to 5 bases, leaving 13 bases not matched to a gene. Germline V lookup: CDR1 ENHRY, CDR2 SYGVKD. This chain's CDR3 is CAISEGQLPGGAETQYF. The DNA for the CDR3 is TGTGCCATCAGTGAGGGGCAGCTCCCCGGGGGGGCCGAGACCCAGTACTTC.

For the CDR3, the DNA is TGTGCCAGCAGTGAAGTTAGGGACACCCTCTACACCTTC. Translation gives CASSEVRDTLYTF. V usage is TRBV6-1 and J usage is TRBJ1-2; a possible D gene is TRBD1 (6 bases). The germline CDR1 and CDR2 sequences are MNHNS and SASEGT. The CDR3 is 13 residues long. Trimming cost V 1 base and J 10 bases, with 13 bases left between them.

The chain has TRBV5-4 and TRBJ2-5, with 7 bases matching TRBD1. The assigned J gene may be wrong: the sequence end matches TRBJ2-7 better. This CDR3 comprises 15 residues. CDR1 is SGHNT and CDR2 is YYREEE in the germline V gene (reference sequence). CDR3 nucleotides: TGTGCCAGCACCAGGACAGGTCAAAGCTCCTACGAGCAGTACTTC. Amino acid sequence: CASTRTGQSSYEQYF.

The genes are TRBV19 and TRBJ1-2; 9 nucleotides line up with TRBD1. The CDR3 has 15 amino acids. The germline CDR1 and CDR2 sequences are LNHDA and SQIVND (reference sequence). V shed 6 bases, J shed 8 bases, and the junction held 13 bases outside the gene matches. The CDR3 DNA sequence: TGTGCCAGTAGGCCCGCGGGACAGGGCCCTTTAGGCTACACCTTC. Translated, it gives CASRPAGQGPLGYTF.

V gene TRBV6-5 combines with J gene TRBJ1-2, with TRBD1 matching over 9 bases. There are 13 residues in the CDR3. Germline-derived CDR1 and CDR2 are MNHEY and SVGAGI. Trimming took 5 bases from V and 7 from J; bases not matched to a gene: 5. CDR3 region: CASSPDRGSGYTF. The CDR3 DNA reads TGTGCCAGCAGTCCGGACAGGGGTAGTGGCTACACCTTC.

The chain is built from TRBV7-9 and TRBJ1-1; 7 bases match TRBD1. Germline V gives CDR1 SEHNR, CDR2 FQNEAQ (reference sequence). Germline trimming cut 5 bases from V and 5 bases from J; bases unmatched to any gene: 11. This CDR3 region has 15 residues. The chain's CDR3 is CASSPWDSPPTEAFF. CDR3 nucleotide sequence: TGTGCCAGCAGCCCCTGGGACAGCCCTCCGACTGAAGCTTTCTTT. The whole variable domain, filled in from reference TRBV7-9 and TRBJ1-1, reads DTGVSQNPRHKITKRGQNVTFRCDPISEHNRLYWYRQTLGQGPEFLTYFQNEAQLEKSRLLSDRFSAERPKGSFSTLEIQRTEQGDSAMYLCASSPWDSPPTEAFFGQGTRLTVV.

This clone was detected only a few times. The chain uses TRBV7-3 and TRBJ1-5; the match to TRBD1 covers 7 bases. The CDR3 extends over 15 amino acids. The germline gives CDR1 SGHTA, CDR2 FQGTGA. With 4 bases clipped from V and 7 bases from J, the junction kept 10 bases outside the gene matches. This chain's CDR3 is CASSWGTASGQPQHF. The CDR3 DNA reads TGTGCCAGCAGCTGGGGGACAGCATCAGGCCAGCCCCAGCATTTT.

The chain carries TRBV9 and TRBJ2-2; D gene unclear. This CDR3 has 13 residues. Germline V gene data show CDR1 as SGDLS and CDR2 as YYNGEE. With 0 bases removed from V and 3 bases from J, the gap between germline ends came to 3 bases. CDR3 in DNA: TGTGCCAGCAGCGTAGCTCACACCGGGGAGCTGTTTTTT. Its translation is CASSVAHTGELFF.

This clone came up a few times. The chain has TRBV29-1 and TRBJ2-2; TRBD2 matches at 8 bases. V dropped 3 bases and J dropped 6; count of bases not matched to a gene: 9. CDR1 and CDR2 (germline): SQVTM, ANQGSEA. The CDR3 length is 15 residues. In DNA, the CDR3 is TGCAGCGTTGAGTCGGCGGGGGGCCTCTCCGGGGAGCTGTTTTTT. It codes for CSVESAGGLSGELFF.

The chain couples TRBV30 to TRBJ1-6; TRBD1 matches 8 bases. V dropped 0 bases and J dropped 10; count of bases not matched to a gene: 17. The CDR3 consists of 18 residues. CDR1 GTSNPN and CDR2 SVGIG come from the germline V gene (reference sequence). This CDR3 is CAWSVPLGQAAAGSPLHF. The CDR3 coding sequence is TGTGCCTGGAGTGTACCCTTGGGACAGGCGGCCGCAGGGTCACCCCTCCACTTT.

The chain has TRBV6-5 and TRBJ2-7; TRBD1 aligns across 8 bases. Germline CDR1 reads MNHEY; CDR2 reads SVGAGI. CDR3 length: 14 residues. V was clipped by 4 bases and J by 7 bases; unmatched bases: 9. In nucleotides, the CDR3 is TGTGCCAGCAGTTGGCTCGGGACAGGTGGGGAGCAGTACTTC. This encodes CASSWLGTGGEQYF.

The chain couples TRBV2 to TRBJ1-1; D is ambiguous. The germline V and J ends were trimmed by 0 bases and 1 base, with 6 bases remaining between them. This CDR3 has 14 residues. CDR1 is SNHLY, CDR2 FYNNEI, per germline. CDR3 bases: TGTGCCAGCAGTGAAGCGCGGAGGAACACTGAAGCTTTCTTT. Protein: CASSEARRNTEAFF.

The gene calls are TRBV14 and TRBJ1-4; possibly TRBD1 for D (5 bases). V lost 1 base to trimming and J lost 3 bases, with 15 bases between them. Germline-derived CDR1 and CDR2 are SGHDN and FVKESK. The CDR3 consists of 17 residues. In DNA form, the CDR3 reads TGTGCCAGCAGCCAAGTCCGAGCCGGGGGAGCTAATGAAAAACTGTTTTTT. Encoded protein: CASSQVRAGGANEKLFF.

The J gene is TRBJ2-3, the V gene TRBV5-1, with TRBD2 identical over 10 bases. V lost 5 bases to trimming and J lost 4 bases; unmatched junction nucleotides: 10. The germline CDR1 and CDR2 sequences are SGHRS and YFSETQ. CDR3 length: 16 amino acids. The CDR3 is CASSPIAGGLADTQYF. The DNA for the CDR3 is TGCGCCAGCAGTCCCATAGCGGGGGGTTTAGCAGATACGCAGTATTTT.

This clone was detected only once. The gene calls are TRBV7-2 and TRBJ2-7; 8 bases line up with TRBD2. The CDR3 runs to 16 residues. Germline V gene sequence: CDR1 SGHTA, CDR2 FQGNSA. The V and J ends lost 1 base and 1 base, in that order; junction bases with no gene match: 6. CDR3 DNA: TGTGCCAGCAGCTTAGTGCAGCGGGGGTCTTCCTACGAGCAGTACTTC. The encoded protein is CASSLVQRGSSYEQYF.

This chain joins TRBV30 and TRBJ1-3; a weak D match, TRBD1 (6 bases). Per the germline V gene, CDR1 is GTSNPN and CDR2 is SVGIG (reference sequence). V gave up 2 bases and J gave up 0 bases, with 8 bases separating them. The CDR3 totals 14 residues. The CDR3 DNA is TGTGCCTGGAGTAGGGGGAACTCTGGAAACACCATATATTTT. It is translated as CAWSRGNSGNTIYF.

The chain recombines TRBV28 with TRBJ1-2; D is uncertain. Germline CDR1 is MDHEN and CDR2 is SYDVKM. V lost 5 bases and J 5 bases, leaving 21 bases between the germline ends. CDR3 size: 16 residues. The CDR3 region has the DNA TGTGCCAGCAGTCCGACGGGGAAATTACGCTATTATGGCTACACCTTC. This translates into CASSPTGKLRYYGYTF.

J is TRBJ2-2 and V is TRBV6-1; 9 bases agree with TRBD1. The CDR3 is 15 residues long. Germline loops: CDR1 MNHNS, CDR2 SASEGT. Trimming removed 2 bases from V and 7 bases from J; junction bases left unmatched: 5. As DNA, the CDR3 is TGTGCCAGCAGTGAATGGGACAGGGTAGGCGGGGAGCTGTTTTTT. This translates into CASSEWDRVGGELFF.

This chain connects TRBV5-6 to TRBJ2-5; D gene ambiguous. The V gene's germline CDR1 is SGHDT and CDR2 YYEEEE. This CDR3 region has 13 residues. Trimming shortened V by 0 bases and J by 4 bases, and 7 bases separated the two germline ends. The CDR3 is CASSLGRRETQYF. In DNA, the CDR3 is TGTGCCAGCAGCTTGGGGCGGAGAGAGACCCAGTACTTC.

V usage is TRBV5-4 and J usage is TRBJ2-5; 9 bases line up with TRBD2. Trimming cost V 5 bases and J 6 bases; bases outside gene matches: 5. This CDR3 contains 13 residues. The germline CDR1 and CDR2 sequences are SGHNT and YYREEE (reference sequence). This CDR3 reads CASSAGGRKTQYF. CDR3 sequence (DNA): TGTGCCAGCAGTGCGGGGGGGAGAAAGACCCAGTACTTC.

The chain uses TRBV9 and TRBJ1-6; D gene uncertain. This CDR3 region has 12 residues. CDR1 is SGDLS and CDR2 is YYNGEE in the germline V gene. With 0 bases removed from V and 11 bases from J, the gap between germline ends came to 6 bases. This CDR3 reads CASSVATTPLHF. DNA for the CDR3: TGTGCCAGCAGCGTAGCCACAACACCCCTCCACTTT.

V is TRBV7-2 and J is TRBJ2-1; 12 nucleotides match TRBD2. The V and J ends lost 5 bases and 4 bases, in that order; junction bases with no gene match: 9. This CDR3 is 17 amino acids long. CDR1 and CDR2 (germline): SGHTA, FQGNSA. DNA for the CDR3: TGTGCCAGCAGCCAGGCGCCTACTAGCGGGGGGTACAATGAGCAGTTCTTC. It is translated as CASSQAPTSGGYNEQFF.

V usage is TRBV10-3 and J usage is TRBJ1-6, with D perhaps matching TRBD1 (5 bases). Trimming removed 4 bases at V and 0 bases at J, with 7 bases between. CDR1 is ENHRY and CDR2 is SYGVKD in the germline V gene. The CDR3 totals 15 residues. This chain's CDR3 is CAISGGGSYNSPLHF. The CDR3 DNA is TGTGCCATCAGTGGGGGGGGCTCCTATAATTCACCCCTCCACTTT.